The clone carrying this TCR beta chain appeared once. These data come from a study of shared clonotypes between healthy human individuals. Original analysis: ImmunoSEQ supplied junction-only sequences lacking quality scores, so filtering was different. Generated by immunoSEQ multiplex PCR, the TCRdb table keeps only in-frame clones and is missing some. D and trimming come from the DNA, and the V and J calls and clone size come from that table. Of more than 2,000,000 clones in the sample, over 85% were seen once. CDR1 is LGHNA and CDR2 is YNFKEQ in the germline V gene. J was trimmed by 0 bases and V by 0 bases; bases with no gene match: 5. This CDR3 comprises 17 residues.

Sequencing was done on a sample of naive CD4+ T cells from PBMCs. The sample's subset: CD45RA+ positively selected. The chain employs TRBV4-2 and TRBJ2-1, with 7 bases matching TRBD2. The TCR comes from a man aged 18-30 years in good health. Some clones in this sample may be carry-over from other donors' samples. CDR3 loop: CASSQEWGTTSYNEQFF. CDR3 DNA sequence: TGTGCCAGCAGCCAAGAATGGGGGACTACCTCCTACAATGAGCAGTTCTTC.